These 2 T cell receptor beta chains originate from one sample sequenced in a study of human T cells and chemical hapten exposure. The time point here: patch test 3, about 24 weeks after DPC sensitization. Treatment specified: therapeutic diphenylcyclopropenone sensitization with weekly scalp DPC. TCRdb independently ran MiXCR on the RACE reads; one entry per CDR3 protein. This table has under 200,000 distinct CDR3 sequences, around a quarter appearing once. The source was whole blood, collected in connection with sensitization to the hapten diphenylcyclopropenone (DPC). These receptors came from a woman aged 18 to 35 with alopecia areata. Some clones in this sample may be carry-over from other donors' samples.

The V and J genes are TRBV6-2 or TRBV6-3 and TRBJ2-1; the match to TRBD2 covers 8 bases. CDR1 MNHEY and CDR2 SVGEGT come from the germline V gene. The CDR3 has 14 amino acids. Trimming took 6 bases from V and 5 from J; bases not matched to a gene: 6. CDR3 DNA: TGTGCCAGCAGCGGGAGGGCTTCCCACAATGAGCAGTTCTTC. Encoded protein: CASSGRASHNEQFF.

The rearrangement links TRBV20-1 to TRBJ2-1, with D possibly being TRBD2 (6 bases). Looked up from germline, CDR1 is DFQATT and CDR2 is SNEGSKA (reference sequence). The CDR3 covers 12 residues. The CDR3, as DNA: TGCAGCGGGGAGGTCTCCTACAATGAGCAGTTCTTC. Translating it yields CSGEVSYNEQFF.